The T cell receptor (beta chain) under discussion was sequenced for a study of blood T cell repertoires in COVID-19 (TCRdb year 2020). Regarding the study in general: Collaborator samples came from the United States, Italy and Spain and covered acute and convalescent phases of COVID-19. The prospective study material was composed of cDNA or gDNA derived from T cells, B-cell-depleted T cells, or PBMCs. Subjects who had been exposed to COVID-19, were actively infected with it, or had recovered from it provided the deeply sampled blood TCRbeta repertoires that made up the dataset. The repertoires were released in a freely available public database meant as a resource for research on the immune response to SARS-CoV-2. The samples were drawn from the first 160 participants of the ongoing ImmuneRACE study and from 950 to 1,500 subjects provided by 6 global collaborators. Sample metadata almost always included a de-identified subject ID, COVID-19 status, age in years and sex. Where HLA class I and class II types were available, the types were taken from metadata supplied by the sample provider, not from assay-based typing. The paper as a whole reports these results and caveats: The quantity of clinical and demographic metadata differed by source and by participant and was supplied without curation.

As encoded in the germline V gene, CDR1 is SGDLS while CDR2 is YYNGEE. The CDR3 has 11 amino acids, counting the end cysteine and phenylalanine. CDR3 DNA is the only sequence kept; it has 33 bases, read in frame from the first base. Trimming costs V 3 bases and J 4 bases, and their ends lie 4 bases apart. The immunoSEQ Assay, a bias-controlled multiplex PCR, was used to amplify TCRbeta CDR3 regions from genomic DNA. In the authors' own workflow: The number of nucleated cells in each sample was estimated by amplification of reference gene primers within the assay. To quantify the absolute abundance of each unique TCRbeta CDR3 rearrangement, sequence reads were collapsed and filtered. For each sample, productive Simpson clonality was calculated as the square root of Simpson's diversity index over productive rearrangements. The immuneACCESS repertoire file appears here via TCRdb, limited to in-frame rearrangements. These files lack a portion of the clones; in checked studies, under half of the deficit traces to unresolved V genes, and the cause of the others is not known. V and J calls and clone size come straight from that table; D and trimming were deduced from the DNA. This sample lists around 320,000 clones; more than 85% were detected once. Around 4.2% of the sample rests with the top ten.

Concerning this clone: The specificity of this receptor is unknown. There are no base qualities to consult, and no much larger clone falls within one base. This same CDR3 is encoded by further DNA sequences in the sample.

In the prospective study, participants were 18 to 89 years old, resided in about two dozen geographic areas of the United States, and were enrolled through a virtual design. To assign participants to cohorts, the prospective study relied on clinical history that participants themselves reported in a screening survey and a study questionnaire. Exposed participants had been in contact with someone with a PCR-confirmed or clinician-diagnosed COVID-19 case within 2 weeks of study entry. Each participant in the prospective study had whole blood, serum and a nasopharyngeal or oropharyngeal swab collected by mobile phlebotomists. Prospective study participants could optionally give additional blood draws and questionnaires over an approximately 2-month period. Before DNA extraction, prospective study blood samples were shipped either frozen or at room temperature.

The material sequenced was PBMCs or T cells enriched from blood (not recorded which). The chain is made from TRBV9 and TRBJ1-2; the D gene identity is not certain. This TCR came from a woman aged 25 to 39 who had been exposed to COVID-19. CDR3 reads: CASSALYGYTF. The DNA reads TGTGCCAGCAGCGCTCTCTATGGCTACACCTTC.